Below are 6 T cell receptor beta chains sequenced from a single sample in a study of shared clonotypes between healthy human individuals. The naive CD8 fraction comprised CD45RO-negative cells positively selected for CCR7 and excluded terminally differentiated effector memory CD45RA+ cells. TCRdb's copy holds only in-frame clones and misses some; the assay was immunoSEQ multiplex PCR. The data show about 1,900,000 clones, about 95% seen once. The source material was naive CD8+ T cells sorted from blood. These receptors originate from a man younger than 30 in good health.

The V and J genes are TRBV5-1 and TRBJ1-1; maybe TRBD1 (6 bases). CDR1 is SGHRS and CDR2 is YFSETQ in the germline V gene. The V end lost 3 bases, the J end lost 8 bases, and 17 bases lay between the germline ends. The CDR3 loop spans 14 amino acids. In DNA form, the CDR3 reads TGCGCCAGCAGCTGGACCGGGACACCTTTAGAAGCTTTCTTT. It translates to CASSWTGTPLEAFF.

The J gene is TRBJ2-1, the V gene TRBV7-9; D not resolved. The CDR3 sequence is 13 residues long. V was clipped by 4 bases and J by 3 bases, with 7 bases between them. Germline CDR1 is SEHNR and CDR2 is FQNEAQ (reference sequence). For the CDR3, the DNA is TGTGCCAGCAGCTATTCAGGCTACAATGAGCAGTTCTTC. Protein: CASSYSGYNEQFF.

V usage is TRBV5-4 and J usage is TRBJ2-7; TRBD1 matches 8 bases. The CDR3 is 15 amino acids. CDR1 and CDR2 from the germline V gene are SGHNT and YYREEE (reference sequence). V lost 2 bases and J lost 6; bases outside the gene matches: 10. Here the CDR3 reads CASSLPFADRGEQYF. DNA for the CDR3: TGTGCCAGCAGCTTACCCTTCGCTGACAGGGGCGAGCAGTACTTC.

The J gene is TRBJ2-1, the V gene TRBV7-9; perhaps TRBD1 as D (6 bases). The V gene lost 0 bases and the J gene lost 9 bases, with 18 bases spanning the gap. Germline V gene sequence: CDR1 SEHNR, CDR2 FQNEAQ (reference sequence). This CDR3 region has 16 residues. CDR3 DNA sequence: TGTGCCAGCAGCTTAGCGACAGGACCCCATCCGATTGAGCAGTTCTTC. Encoded protein: CASSLATGPHPIEQFF.

This rearrangement joins TRBV27 to TRBJ1-1; D may be TRBD1 (6 bases). With 3 bases removed from V and 0 bases from J, the gap between germline ends came to 17 bases. The CDR3 sequence is 17 residues long. The germline V gene encodes CDR1 MNHEY and CDR2 SMNVEV (reference sequence). CDR3 loop: CASSFGGEALMNTEAFF. In DNA, the CDR3 is TGTGCCAGCAGTTTTGGGGGCGAGGCTTTAATGAACACTGAAGCTTTCTTT.

The V gene is TRBV5-4, the J gene TRBJ1-6; D possibly corresponds to TRBD1 (6 bases). The germline V gene has CDR1 SGHNT and CDR2 YYREEE (reference sequence). The CDR3 spans 14 residues. Trimming stripped 4 bases from V and 10 bases from J, with 15 bases between. The CDR3 spells CASSLKGEISPLHF. CDR3 nucleotides: TGTGCCAGCAGCCTGAAGGGGGAAATCTCACCCCTCCACTTT.